A single sample is the source of the 8 T cell receptor beta chains below, sequenced in a study of blood T cell repertoires in COVID-19. Profiled with immunoSEQ multiplex PCR; TCRdb holds only in-frame clones, not every one. The table lists fewer than 400,000 clones, approximately 88% of them singletons. The sequencing sample was made of PBMCs or T cells enriched from blood (not recorded which). These receptors originate from a man younger than 45 who had recovered from COVID-19.

The chain uses TRBV9 and TRBJ2-1, with a tentative D call TRBD2 (5 bases). Deletions cut 0 bases from V and 6 bases from J, with 10 bases between. Per the germline V gene, CDR1 is SGDLS and CDR2 is YYNGEE. This CDR3 region has 14 residues. The CDR3 region is CASSVVGVFNEQFF. Written as DNA, the CDR3 is TGTGCCAGCAGCGTAGTCGGGGTTTTCAATGAGCAGTTCTTC.

This clone was picked up one time. V and J are TRBV9 and TRBJ2-7, with D possibly being TRBD1 (6 bases). The CDR3 has 14 amino acids. Germline assignment: CDR1 SGDLS and CDR2 YYNGEE. V gave up 3 bases and J gave up 3 bases, with 13 bases separating them. The DNA of the CDR3 is TGTGCCAGCAGCGCTTCCGGGACATTCTACGAGCAGTACTTC. It translates to CASSASGTFYEQYF. The variable domain in full, with the rest retrieved from reference TRBV9 and TRBJ2-7, is DSGVTQTPKHLITATGQRVTLRCSPRSGDLSVYWYQQSLDQGLQFLIQYYNGEERAKGNILERFSAQQFPDLHSELNLSSLELGDSALYFCASSASGTFYEQYFGPGTRLTVT.

The CDR3 sequence is CASSVGYEGARGTQYF. CDR3 sequence (DNA): TGTGCCAGCAGCGTAGGGTATGAGGGGGCGCGGGGGACCCAGTACTTC. The V call is TRBV9, the J call TRBJ2-5; perhaps TRBD1 as D (7 bases). V was trimmed by 0 bases and J by 7 bases, leaving 19 bases between them. CDR1 and CDR2 from the germline V gene are SGDLS and YYNGEE. This CDR3 comprises 16 residues.

The rearrangement joins TRBV5-1 to TRBJ2-5, with 16 bases matching TRBD2. CDR3 length equals 17 residues. Germline V gives CDR1 SGHRS, CDR2 YFSETQ. V dropped 4 bases and J dropped 5; count of bases not matched to a gene: 8. The CDR3 sequence is CASSLGLAGGPGETQYF. DNA for the CDR3: TGCGCCAGCAGCCTGGGACTAGCGGGGGGGCCCGGGGAGACCCAGTACTTC.

This chain joins TRBV5-6 and TRBJ1-1, with D perhaps TRBD1 (6 bases). Germline V gene sequence: CDR1 SGHDT, CDR2 YYEEEE. V dropped 4 bases and J dropped 5 bases, with 21 bases sitting between them. CDR3 length equals 16 residues. CDR3 residues: CASSQPTWGRGTEAFF. The CDR3, as DNA: TGTGCCAGCAGCCAACCCACGTGGGGGAGGGGGACTGAAGCTTTCTTT.

The chain joins TRBV7-2 to TRBJ2-3; 10 bases map to TRBD2. CDR1 and CDR2 (germline): SGHTA, FQGNSA. CDR3 length equals 15 residues. The ends lost 2 bases at V and 6 bases at J; junction bases unmatched: 5. The chain's CDR3 is CASSLSGGALDTQYF. CDR3 bases: TGTGCCAGCAGCTTAAGCGGGGGGGCCTTGGATACGCAGTATTTT.

CDR3 sequence: CASSIGDRDTMNTEAFF. CDR3 nucleotides: TGTGCCAGTAGTATAGGGGACAGGGACACAATGAACACTGAAGCTTTCTTT. The chain recombines TRBV19 with TRBJ1-1; 9 bases map to TRBD1. V lost 1 base and J lost 0; bases outside the gene matches: 6. CDR1 is LNHDA, CDR2 SQIVND, per germline (reference sequence). The CDR3 extends over 17 amino acids. Full variable domain (missing parts from reference TRBV19 and TRBJ1-1): DGGITQSPKYLFRKEGQNVTLSCEQNLNHDAMYWYRQDPGQGLRLIYYSQIVNDFQKGDIAEGYSVSREKKESFPLTVTSAQKNPTAFYLCASSIGDRDTMNTEAFFGQGTRLTVV.

The rearrangement links TRBV9 to TRBJ2-5; 12 bases agree with TRBD1. The junction had 7 bases not matched to a gene; V was cut back by 0 bases and J by 4 bases. Per the germline V gene, CDR1 is SGDLS and CDR2 is YYNGEE. CDR3 size: 17 residues. CDR3 DNA: TGTGCCAGCAGCGTAGGATCGGGGACAGGGGGCGGAGAGACCCAGTACTTC. The encoded protein is CASSVGSGTGGGETQYF.